These 21 T cell receptor beta chains originate from one sample sequenced in a study of cytomegalovirus exposure and HLA in healthy donors. The PCR made use of 60 Vbeta and 13 Jbeta primers. Only in-frame clones appear in the TCRdb table, and some are missing; sequencing was by immunoSEQ multiplex PCR. This table holds about 160,000 clones, 80% to 85% found once. Sequenced input: PBMCs. The receptors stem from a man between 18 and 35 years old in good health and CMV-seronegative.

In its sample, this clone was seen once. V and J are TRBV4-1 and TRBJ1-1, with a weak D call TRBD1 (6 bases). The CDR3 runs to 16 residues. Per the germline V gene, CDR1 is MGHRA and CDR2 is YSYEKL. Deletions cut 4 bases from V and 5 bases from J, with 20 bases between. The CDR3 region has the DNA TGCGCCAGCAGCCCGGAGACGGGGGGCGTAAGGACTGAAGCTTTCTTT. Translating it yields CASSPETGGVRTEAFF.

The chain has TRBV4-3 and TRBJ2-6, with D maybe TRBD1 (5 bases). V was trimmed by 0 bases and J by 0 bases, leaving 12 bases between them. The CDR3 sequence is 18 residues long. Germline V gives CDR1 LGHNA, CDR2 YSLEER. CDR3 nucleotide sequence: TGCGCCAGCAGCCAAGATGACAGCTCGAGCTCTGGGGCCAACGTCCTGACTTTC. Its protein product is CASSQDDSSSSGANVLTF.

This sequence joins TRBV5-4 and TRBJ1-2; no clear D gene. V was cut by 2 bases and J by 4 bases, with 12 bases left in between. Looked up from germline, CDR1 is SGHNT and CDR2 is YYREEE (reference sequence). The length of the CDR3 is 14 residues. Written as DNA, the CDR3 is TGTGCCAGCAGCTTCCCAGTCTCTCCCTATGGCTACACCTTC. Translated, it gives CASSFPVSPYGYTF.

The chain employs TRBV5-1 and TRBJ2-3; 9 positions agree with TRBD2. The CDR3 spans 16 residues. The germline V gene encodes CDR1 SGHRS and CDR2 YFSETQ. J lost 0 bases, V lost 4 bases, and 6 bases had no gene match. As DNA, the CDR3 is TGCGCCAGCAGCCCTGGACTAGCGAAAAGCACAGATACGCAGTATTTT. Its translation is CASSPGLAKSTDTQYF.

The rearrangement links TRBV2 to TRBJ2-5, with 7 bases that match TRBD2. The germline CDR1 and CDR2 sequences are SNHLY and FYNNEI. The CDR3 contains 15 residues. J was trimmed by 5 bases and V by 6 bases; bases with no gene match: 12. CDR3 loop: CASRAGWGGGETQYF. CDR3 bases: TGTGCCAGCAGAGCCGGGTGGGGGGGAGGGGAGACCCAGTACTTC. Based on the CDR3 plus reference TRBV2 and TRBJ2-5, the full variable domain is EPEVTQTPSHQVTQMGQEVILRCVPISNHLYFYWYRQILGQKVEFLVSFYNNEISEKSEIFDDQFSVERPDGSNFTLKIRSTKLEDSAMYFCASRAGWGGGETQYFGPGTRLLVL.

CDR3 sequence reads: CASSSPTGLGTDTQYF. Written as DNA, the CDR3 is TGTGCCAGCAGTTCCCCGACAGGGTTGGGCACAGATACGCAGTATTTT. The V and J genes are TRBV28 and TRBJ2-3; TRBD1 aligns across 7 bases. This CDR3 has 16 residues. J lost 1 base, V lost 4 bases, and 8 bases had no gene match. Germline loops: CDR1 MDHEN, CDR2 SYDVKM.

J is TRBJ1-5 and V is TRBV7-2; D possibly corresponds to TRBD1 (5 bases). CDR3 length: 15 amino acids. V lost 2 bases, J lost 1 base, and 9 bases lay in between. From germline, CDR1 is SGHTA and CDR2 FQGNSA. The CDR3 spells CASSLQGGSNQPQHF. The CDR3 DNA is TGTGCCAGCAGCTTACAGGGTGGGAGCAATCAGCCCCAGCATTTT.

The rearrangement links TRBV19 to TRBJ1-3; TRBD1 is a possible D gene (5 bases). From germline, CDR1 is LNHDA and CDR2 SQIVND (reference sequence). The CDR3 consists of 15 residues. V shed 3 bases and J shed 3 bases, with 12 bases lying between them. The DNA of the CDR3 is TGTGCCAGTAGTATCCCAGGGTCCCTTGGAAACACCATATATTTT. Translated: CASSIPGSLGNTIYF.

The chain is built from TRBV6-5 and TRBJ1-1; no clear D. V was shortened by 6 bases and J by 1 base, with 12 bases between the two germline ends. The CDR3 has 14 amino acids. Per germline, CDR1 MNHEY and CDR2 SVGAGI. In nucleotides, the CDR3 is TGTGCCAGCAGAACCCACAGCCAGAACACTGAAGCTTTCTTT. It specifies CASRTHSQNTEAFF.

This chain uses TRBV4-3 with TRBJ1-1; D is undetermined. This CDR3 contains 14 residues. V was shortened by 2 bases and J by 4 bases, with 11 bases between the two germline ends. CDR1 and CDR2 (germline): LGHNA, YSLEER. The CDR3 sequence is CASSQTPLVTEAFF. The CDR3 bases are TGCGCCAGCAGCCAAACCCCCCTAGTCACTGAAGCTTTCTTT.

This clone showed up many times. The chain recombines TRBV30 with TRBJ2-6; maybe TRBD1 (5 bases). This CDR3 comprises 14 residues. Germline-derived CDR1 and CDR2 are GTSNPN and SVGIG (reference sequence). Trimming stripped 5 bases from V and 3 bases from J, with 11 bases between. Written as DNA, the CDR3 is TGTGCCTGGGGACATGGGGATGGGGCCAACGTCCTGACTTTC. Encoded protein: CAWGHGDGANVLTF.

This clone was seen a few times. The V and J genes are TRBV7-2 and TRBJ2-7, with 9 bases lining up with TRBD1. CDR3 length equals 19 residues. Germline CDR1 reads SGHTA; CDR2 reads FQGNSA. The V gene end was trimmed by 1 base and the J gene end by 2 bases; junction bases not matched to a gene: 15. CDR3 sequence (DNA): TGTGCCAGCAGCTTAGAGGGGGGGACAGGGAGGCTTTGGGCCTACGAGCAGTACTTC. This encodes CASSLEGGTGRLWAYEQYF.

The chain joins TRBV7-2 to TRBJ2-5, with D perhaps matching TRBD1 (6 bases). The CDR3 is 14 amino acids. The germline V gene encodes CDR1 SGHTA and CDR2 FQGNSA. The ends were cut back, 3 bases at V and 1 base at J, with 9 bases in the middle. The CDR3 spells CASSFDRTQETQYF. In nucleotides, the CDR3 is TGTGCCAGCAGCTTCGACAGGACCCAAGAGACCCAGTACTTC. Variable domain in full (rest from reference TRBV7-2 and TRBJ2-5): GAGVSQSPSNKVTEKGKDVELRCDPISGHTALYWYRQSLGQGLEFLIYFQGNSAPDKSGLPSDRFSAERTGGSVSTLTIQRTQQEDSAVYLCASSFDRTQETQYFGPGTRLLVL.

J is TRBJ2-3 and V is TRBV5-4; 13 bases are a match to TRBD2. The CDR3 length is 19 residues. Germline V gene sequence: CDR1 SGHNT, CDR2 YYREEE (reference sequence). V dropped 0 bases and J dropped 2; count of bases not matched to a gene: 9. The CDR3, as DNA: TGTGCCAGCAGCTTGGAGGCGCCGGGACTAGCGGGATCCACAGATACGCAGTATTTT. It yields the protein CASSLEAPGLAGSTDTQYF.

V and J are TRBV19 and TRBJ2-1; maybe TRBD2 (5 bases). V lost 3 bases, J lost 6 bases, and 12 bases lay in between. The CDR3 totals 14 residues. In germline, CDR1 is LNHDA, CDR2 SQIVND (reference sequence). CDR3 nucleotides: TGTGCCAGTAGTATTACCGGGGAGAGCAATGAGCAGTTCTTC. Translation gives CASSITGESNEQFF.

The CDR3 loop is CASSEIGGLPLGEAFF. DNA for the CDR3: TGTGCCAGCAGCGAAATTGGGGGACTACCGCTAGGTGAAGCTTTCTTT. The chain combines TRBV9 with TRBJ1-1; TRBD1 might be the D (5 bases). The germline V gene has CDR1 SGDLS and CDR2 YYNGEE. The CDR3 is 16 residues long. V dropped 3 bases and J dropped 7 bases, with 22 bases sitting between them.

The rearrangement joins TRBV5-6 to TRBJ2-7; 11 nucleotides match TRBD2. The length of the CDR3 is 16 residues. In germline, CDR1 is SGHDT, CDR2 YYEEEE. Losses at the gene ends were 4 bases for V and 2 bases for J; bases not matched to a gene: 8. CDR3 amino acids: CASSPLAGGLTYEQYF. The CDR3 nucleotides are TGTGCCAGCAGCCCCCTAGCGGGAGGTCTAACCTACGAGCAGTACTTC.

This clone was counted only a few times. The chain employs TRBV5-8 and TRBJ2-7, with no clear D. Trimming stripped 3 bases from V and 6 bases from J, with 7 bases between. The CDR3 length is 11 residues. Germline CDR1 SGHTS, CDR2 YDEGEE. CDR3 sequence: CASSSYIEQYF. CDR3 DNA sequence: TGTGCCAGCAGCTCTTACATCGAGCAGTACTTC.

In its sample, this clone was seen a few times. The rearrangement joins TRBV4-1 to TRBJ1-1; a possible D gene is TRBD1 (5 bases). Germline-derived CDR1 and CDR2 are MGHRA and YSYEKL. Trimming removed 3 bases at V and 3 bases at J, with 5 bases between. This CDR3 has 12 amino acids. The CDR3 is CASSQGHTEAFF. The CDR3, as DNA: TGCGCCAGCAGCCAGGGGCACACTGAAGCTTTCTTT.

This clone came up once. The rearrangement links TRBV7-2 to TRBJ2-5; TRBD2 matches 10 bases. Germline-derived CDR1 and CDR2 are SGHTA and FQGNSA. With V trimmed by 0 bases and J by 5 bases, 3 bases remained unmatched. CDR3 length equals 15 residues. CDR3 DNA: TGTGCCAGCAGCTTAGCACTAGCGGGATGGGAGACCCAGTACTTC. It yields the protein CASSLALAGWETQYF.

The chain is built from TRBV9 and TRBJ1-2; TRBD1 matches 7 bases. Germline values: CDR1 SGDLS, CDR2 YYNGEE. CDR3 length: 14 residues. Trimming took 3 bases from V and 6 from J; bases not matched to a gene: 8. CDR3 region: CASSAGGRGHGYTF. The CDR3 DNA is TGTGCCAGCAGCGCAGGGGGTCGGGGTCATGGCTACACCTTC.